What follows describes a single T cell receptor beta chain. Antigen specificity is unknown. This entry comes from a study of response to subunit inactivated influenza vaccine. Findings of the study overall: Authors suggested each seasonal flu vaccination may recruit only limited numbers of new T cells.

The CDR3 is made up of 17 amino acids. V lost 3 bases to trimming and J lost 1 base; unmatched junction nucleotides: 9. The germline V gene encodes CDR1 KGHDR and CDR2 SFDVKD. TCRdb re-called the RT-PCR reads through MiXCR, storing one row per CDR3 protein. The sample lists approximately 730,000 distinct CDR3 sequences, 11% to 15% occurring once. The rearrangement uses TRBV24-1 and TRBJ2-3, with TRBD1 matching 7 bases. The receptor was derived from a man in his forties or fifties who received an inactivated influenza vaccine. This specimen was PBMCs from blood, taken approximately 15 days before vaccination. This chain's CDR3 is CATSDTTGTPGTDTQYF. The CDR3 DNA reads TGTGCCACCAGTGATACGACAGGGACACCTGGCACAGATACGCAGTATTTT.